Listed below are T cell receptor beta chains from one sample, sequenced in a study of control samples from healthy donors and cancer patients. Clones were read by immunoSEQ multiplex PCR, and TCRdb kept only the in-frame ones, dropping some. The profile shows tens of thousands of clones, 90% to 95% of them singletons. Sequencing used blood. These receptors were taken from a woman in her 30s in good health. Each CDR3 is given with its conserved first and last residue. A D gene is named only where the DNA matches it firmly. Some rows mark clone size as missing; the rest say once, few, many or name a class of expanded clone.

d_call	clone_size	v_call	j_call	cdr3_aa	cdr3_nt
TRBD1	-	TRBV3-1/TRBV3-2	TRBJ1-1	CASSHRDRNTEAFF	TGTGCCAGCAGCCACCGGGACAGGAACACTGAAGCTTTCTTT
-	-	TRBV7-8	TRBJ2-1	CASSLRTANNEQFF	TGTGCCAGCAGCTTGAGGACAGCTAACAATGAGCAGTTCTTC
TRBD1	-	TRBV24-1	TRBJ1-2	CATSDYRGRRGYTF	TGTGCCACCAGTGATTACAGGGGGCGGCGTGGCTACACCTTC
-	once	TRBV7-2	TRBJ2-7	CASSPPGLAGAYEQYF	TGTGCCAGCAGCCCCCCCGGTTTAGCCGGGGCCTACGAGCAGTACTTC
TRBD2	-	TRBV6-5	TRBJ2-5	CASSRLAGGLETQYF	TGTGCCAGCAGCAGACTAGCGGGAGGTCTGGAGACCCAGTACTTC
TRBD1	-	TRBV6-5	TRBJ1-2	CASSFKSGTGKAGYTF	TGTGCCAGCAGTTTCAAGTCCGGGACAGGGAAGGCTGGCTACACCTTC
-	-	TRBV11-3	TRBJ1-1	CASSLEMNTEAFF	TGTGCCAGCAGCTTAGAAATGAACACTGAAGCTTTCTTT
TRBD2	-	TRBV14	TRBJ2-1	CASSPGLAGVVEQFF	TGTGCCAGCAGCCCCGGACTAGCGGGAGTGGTTGAGCAGTTCTTC
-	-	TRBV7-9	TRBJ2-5	CASSSLETQYF	TGTGCCAGCAGCTCTTTAGAGACCCAGTACTTC
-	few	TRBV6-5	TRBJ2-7	CASREPASSYEQYF	TGTGCCAGCCGGGAGCCAGCCAGCTCCTACGAGCAGTACTTC
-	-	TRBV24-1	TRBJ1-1	CATSDRDNAFF	TGTGCCACCAGTGATCGGGACAATGCTTTCTTT
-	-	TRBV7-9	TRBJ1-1	CASSPSGILEANTEAFF	TGTGCCAGCAGCCCAAGCGGGATTTTGGAAGCGAACACTGAAGCTTTCTTT
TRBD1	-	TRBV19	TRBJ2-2	CASSEQGAGGELFF	TGTGCCAGTAGCGAACAGGGGGCCGGCGGGGAGCTGTTTTTT
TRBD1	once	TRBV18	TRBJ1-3	CASSPQGTASGNTIYF	TGTGCCAGCTCACCCCAAGGGACAGCCTCTGGAAACACCATATATTTT
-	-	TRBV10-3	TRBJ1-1	CAIREQLNTEAFF	TGTGCCATCAGAGAGCAACTGAACACTGAAGCTTTCTTT
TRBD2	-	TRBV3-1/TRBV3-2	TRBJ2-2	CASSQVAGVTGELFF	TGTGCCAGCAGCCAAGTAGCGGGAGTCACCGGGGAGCTGTTTTTT
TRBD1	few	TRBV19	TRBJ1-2	CASSTTAQGGDGYTF	TGTGCCAGTAGTACGACTGCGCAGGGGGGCGATGGCTACACCTTC
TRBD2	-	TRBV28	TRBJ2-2	CASRAGANTGELFF	TGTGCCAGCAGAGCGGGGGCGAACACCGGGGAGCTGTTTTTT
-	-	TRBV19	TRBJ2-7	CASSIEAGPFYEQYF	TGTGCCAGTAGTATAGAGGCAGGTCCCTTCTACGAGCAGTACTTC
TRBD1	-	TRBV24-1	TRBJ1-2	CATSSQGVNYGYTF	TGTGCCACCAGTAGCCAGGGGGTTAACTATGGCTACACCTTC
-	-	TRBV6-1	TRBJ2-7	CASSEHRGEQYF	TGTGCCAGCAGTGAACACCGAGGTGAGCAGTACTTC
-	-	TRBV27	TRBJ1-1	CASQPGGMNTEAFF	TGTGCCAGCCAGCCGGGGGGAATGAACACTGAAGCTTTCTTT
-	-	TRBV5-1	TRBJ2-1	CASSLRGPGYNEQFF	TGCGCCAGCAGCTTAAGGGGTCCTGGTTACAATGAGCAGTTCTTC
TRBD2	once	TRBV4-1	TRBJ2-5	CASSHPSGGPQETQYF	TGCGCCAGCAGCCACCCTAGCGGAGGCCCTCAAGAGACCCAGTACTTC
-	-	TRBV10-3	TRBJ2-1	CAISEQGNSNEQFF	TGTGCCATCAGTGAGCAGGGAAATTCCAATGAGCAGTTCTTC
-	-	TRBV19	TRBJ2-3	CASSINGALSTDTQYF	TGTGCCAGTAGTATTAACGGGGCCCTAAGCACAGATACGCAGTATTTT
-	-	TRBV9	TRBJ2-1	CASSVDPGPPRNEQFF	TGTGCCAGCAGCGTAGACCCGGGACCACCTCGTAATGAGCAGTTCTTC
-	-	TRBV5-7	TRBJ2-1	CASTQRGDHYYNEQFF	TGTGCCAGCACCCAGAGGGGGGATCACTACTACAATGAGCAGTTCTTC
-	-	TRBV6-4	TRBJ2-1	CASSDSWRDGEQFF	TGTGCCAGCAGTGACTCGTGGCGGGACGGTGAGCAGTTCTTC
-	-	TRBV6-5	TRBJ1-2	CASYGGNTANYGYTF	TGTGCCAGCTACGGGGGGAACACAGCTAACTATGGCTACACCTTC